This T cell receptor beta chain was found in a study of blood T cell repertoires in COVID-19. Study in general: The study drew acute and convalescent COVID-19 samples from the United States, Italy and Spain. The cDNA or gDNA used as material had been derived from T cells, B-cell-depleted T cells, or PBMCs.

This clone has only one observation. Germline-derived CDR1 and CDR2 are LNHDA and SQIVND (reference sequence). V lost 0 bases and J lost 4; bases outside the gene matches: 4. The CDR3 length is 15 residues. Original processing methods: The assay estimated nucleated cells by amplifying reference gene primers. Assay used: immunoSEQ multiplex PCR; TCRdb lists only in-frame clones, some missing. The V and J calls and clone size were taken over from that table, and D and trimming were inferred from the DNA. Of 30,000 or so clones in the sample, approximately 88% were seen once. The sequenced material came from peripheral blood. The chain carries TRBV19 and TRBJ1-1; 8 bases map to TRBD1. This TCR came from a human donor in a cohort sampled during active COVID-19. The CDR3 region is CASSIEAGGGTEAFF. The CDR3, as DNA: TGTGCCAGTAGTATAGAGGCAGGGGGCGGCACTGAAGCTTTCTTT.